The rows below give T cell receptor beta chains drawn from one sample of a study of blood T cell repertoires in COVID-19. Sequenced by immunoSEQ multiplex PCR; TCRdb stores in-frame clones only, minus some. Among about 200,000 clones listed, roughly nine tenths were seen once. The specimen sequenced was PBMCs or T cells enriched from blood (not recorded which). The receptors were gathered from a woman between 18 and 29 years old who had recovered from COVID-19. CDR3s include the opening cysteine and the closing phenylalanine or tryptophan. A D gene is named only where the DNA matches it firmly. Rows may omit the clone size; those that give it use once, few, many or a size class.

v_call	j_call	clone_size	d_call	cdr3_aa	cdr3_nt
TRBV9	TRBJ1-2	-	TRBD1	CASSTQTGATYGYTF	TGTGCCAGCAGCACTCAGACAGGGGCGACCTATGGCTACACCTTC
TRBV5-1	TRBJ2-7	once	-	CASSLALGRGYEQYF	TGCGCCAGCAGCTTGGCTTTGGGCAGGGGTTACGAGCAGTACTTC
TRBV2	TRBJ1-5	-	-	CASRESYVQPQHF	TGTGCCAGCAGAGAGTCTTACGTCCAGCCCCAGCATTTT
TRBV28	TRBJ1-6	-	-	CASSFNNSPLHF	TGTGCCAGCAGTTTTAATAATTCACCCCTCCACTTT
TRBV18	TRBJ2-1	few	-	CASSLTGLRYNEQFF	TGTGCCAGCTCACTAACAGGTTTGAGGTACAATGAGCAGTTCTTC
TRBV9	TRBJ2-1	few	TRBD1	CASSVYQGVTRVDEQFF	TGTGCCAGCAGCGTATATCAGGGGGTTACTCGGGTCGATGAGCAGTTCTTC
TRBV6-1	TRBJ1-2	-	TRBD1	CASSEMGQGVNYGYTF	TGTGCCAGCAGTGAAATGGGACAGGGGGTAAACTATGGCTACACCTTC
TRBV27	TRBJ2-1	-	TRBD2	CASRGLAGGSNEQFF	TGTGCCAGCCGAGGACTAGCGGGGGGGAGTAATGAGCAGTTCTTC
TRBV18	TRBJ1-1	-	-	CASSPPSGRHTEAFF	TGTGCCAGCTCACCACCTTCGGGGAGGCACACTGAAGCTTTCTTT
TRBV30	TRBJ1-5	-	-	CAWSGTGRSWDQPQHF	TGTGCCTGGAGTGGCACAGGGCGATCGTGGGATCAGCCCCAGCATTTT
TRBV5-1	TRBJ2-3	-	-	CASSTRAGDTQYF	TGCGCCAGCAGCACGAGGGCCGGAGATACGCAGTATTTT
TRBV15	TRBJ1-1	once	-	CATSRQGGLTEAFF	TGTGCCACCAGCAGACAGGGTGGATTGACTGAAGCTTTCTTT
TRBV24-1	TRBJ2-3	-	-	CATETTAKGTDTQYF	TGTGCCACCGAGACGACAGCAAAAGGCACAGATACGCAGTATTTT
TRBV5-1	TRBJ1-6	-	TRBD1	CASSLGDGQGIIPLHF	TGCGCCAGCAGCTTGGGGGATGGACAGGGTATCATACCCCTCCACTTT
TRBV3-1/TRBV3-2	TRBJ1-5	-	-	CASSQGAIAQPQHF	TGTGCCAGCAGCCAAGGGGCGATTGCTCAGCCCCAGCATTTT
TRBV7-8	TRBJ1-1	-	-	CASSLALGRGITEAFF	TGTGCCAGCAGCTTAGCGCTCGGCAGGGGAATAACTGAAGCTTTCTTT
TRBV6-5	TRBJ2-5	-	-	CASSYSPGAGQETQYF	TGTGCCAGCAGTTACTCGCCAGGGGCAGGCCAAGAGACCCAGTACTTC
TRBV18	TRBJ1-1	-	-	CASSPLGRQQINTEAFF	TGTGCCAGCTCACCACTAGGCAGACAGCAAATAAACACTGAAGCTTTCTTT
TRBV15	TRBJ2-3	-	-	CATSRDTDTQYF	TGTGCCACCAGCCGGGACACAGATACGCAGTATTTT
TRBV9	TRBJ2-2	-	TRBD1	CASSVEGRGQGRTGELFF	TGTGCCAGCAGCGTAGAGGGGAGGGGACAGGGGCGGACCGGGGAGCTGTTTTTT
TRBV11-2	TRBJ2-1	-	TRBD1	CASSLWGQLFDEQFF	TGTGCCAGCAGCTTATGGGGACAGCTTTTCGATGAGCAGTTCTTC
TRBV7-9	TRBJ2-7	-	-	CASSPIQGYYEQYF	TGTGCCAGCAGCCCGATTCAGGGGTACTACGAGCAGTACTTC
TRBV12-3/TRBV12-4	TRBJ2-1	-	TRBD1	CASSLRDRGHLFF	TGTGCCAGCAGTCTCCGGGACAGGGGGCATCTGTTCTTC
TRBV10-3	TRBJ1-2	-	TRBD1	CAILPGTGAHGYTF	TGTGCCATCCTTCCCGGGACAGGGGCTCATGGCTACACCTTC
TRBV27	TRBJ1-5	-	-	CASSLSRVGNQPQHF	TGTGCCAGCAGTTTATCCAGGGTTGGCAATCAGCCCCAGCATTTT
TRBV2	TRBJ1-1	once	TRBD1	CASSERSGQGAREAFF	TGTGCCAGCAGTGAACGCTCGGGACAGGGGGCTCGTGAAGCTTTCTTT
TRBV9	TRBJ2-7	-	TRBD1	CASSALGTGAYEQYF	TGTGCCAGCAGCGCCCTCGGGACAGGGGCCTACGAGCAGTACTTC
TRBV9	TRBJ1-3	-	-	CASSVGGVLSGNTIYF	TGTGCCAGCAGCGTAGGGGGAGTACTCTCTGGAAACACCATATATTTT
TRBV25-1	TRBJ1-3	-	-	CASSGQVGNTIYF	TGTGCCAGCAGTGGACAGGTTGGAAACACCATATATTTT
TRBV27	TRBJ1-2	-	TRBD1	CASSSTGLRGYTF	TGTGCCAGCAGTTCGACAGGGTTGCGTGGCTACACCTTC
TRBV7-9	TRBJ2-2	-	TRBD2	CATRGVNTGELFF	TGTGCCACCCGGGGGGTGAACACCGGGGAGCTGTTTTTT
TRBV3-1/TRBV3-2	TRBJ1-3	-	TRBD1	CASRQGAGNTIYF	TGTGCCAGCCGACAGGGGGCTGGAAACACCATATATTTT
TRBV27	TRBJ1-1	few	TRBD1	CASSWGTGGTEAFF	TGTGCCAGCAGTTGGGGGACAGGGGGGACTGAAGCTTTCTTT
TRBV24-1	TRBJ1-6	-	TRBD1	CATRETGGWFSYNSPLHF	TGTGCCACCAGAGAGACAGGGGGCTGGTTCTCCTATAATTCACCCCTCCACTTT
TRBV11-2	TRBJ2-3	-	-	CASSFLWARTQYF	TGTGCCAGCAGCTTTCTCTGGGCTCGAACGCAGTATTTT
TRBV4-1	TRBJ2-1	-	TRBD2	CASSRFLAGGPLGNEQFF	TGCGCCAGCAGTCGATTTCTGGCGGGGGGGCCGCTAGGCAATGAGCAGTTCTTC
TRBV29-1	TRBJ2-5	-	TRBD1	CSVTGKETQYF	TGCAGCGTGACAGGGAAAGAGACCCAGTACTTC
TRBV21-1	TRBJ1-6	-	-	CASSNQDRRSYNSPLHF	TGTGCCAGCAGCAACCAGGACAGGCGCTCCTATAATTCACCCCTCCACTTT
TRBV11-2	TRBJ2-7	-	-	CASRSFYEQYF	TGTGCCAGCAGATCCTTCTACGAGCAGTACTTC
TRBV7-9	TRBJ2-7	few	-	CASSVTSYEQYF	TGTGCCAGCAGCGTCACAAGCTACGAGCAGTACTTC
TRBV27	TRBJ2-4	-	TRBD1	CASSLDRGKNIQYF	TGTGCCAGCAGTTTGGACAGGGGCAAAAACATTCAGTACTTC
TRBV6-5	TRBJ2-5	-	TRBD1	CASRRQGARETQYF	TGTGCCAGCAGAAGACAGGGGGCGCGAGAGACCCAGTACTTC